The 7 T cell receptor beta chains reported below all come from one sample, sequenced in a study of T cells in Graves' hyperthyroidism and ophthalmopathy (dated by TCRdb to the late 2010s). Libraries came from multiplex PCR. Sequencing was carried out with an Illumina HiSeq 2000. The TCR beta CDR3 regions were amplified from the RNA transcripts. A first-round RT-PCR of the TCR CDR3 used the HTBI primer set with the Qiagen OneStep RT-PCR kit. TCRdb reanalyzed the raw reads on its own, using fastp at Q25 for trimming and MiXCR for clone calling, and kept in-frame beta chains. CDR3 protein sequences are deduplicated, and each keeps its most common genes and DNA. Across this sample there are about 37,000 distinct CDR3 sequences, with around 56% seen only once. The ten top clones hold about a sixth of the sample. Source material: blood. The receptors were sampled from a man between 40 and 49 years old with Graves' ophthalmopathy.

This rearrangement joins TRBV5-1 to TRBJ2-7; 7 bases map to TRBD1. The CDR3 has 15 amino acids. Looked up from germline, CDR1 is SGHRS and CDR2 is YFSETQ. After removal of 1 base from V and 6 bases from J, the junction contained 10 bases not matched to a gene. The CDR3 reads CASSLQGRGTTEQYF. The CDR3 nucleotides read TGCGCCAGCAGCTTGCAGGGCAGGGGGACGACCGAGCAGTACTTC.

The chain uses TRBV2 and TRBJ2-7; possible D gene TRBD2, 5 bases. CDR3 length: 13 residues. The germline CDR1 and CDR2 sequences are SNHLY and FYNNEI. The ends were cut back, 7 bases at V and 2 bases at J, with 12 bases in the middle. The CDR3 region has the DNA TGTGCCAGCATCGAGGACTCCCCCTACGAGCAGTACTTC. Translating gives CASIEDSPYEQYF.

This clonotype was picked up many times. This sequence joins TRBV5-6 and TRBJ2-7; TRBD1 matches at 10 bases. The CDR3 loop spans 14 amino acids. Germline CDR1 and CDR2: SGHDT and YYEEEE. J gave up 6 bases and V 3 bases, and 6 bases lay outside the gene matches. The CDR3 loop reads CASSSDRGNSEQYF. CDR3 coding DNA: TGTGCCAGCAGCTCGGACAGGGGGAACAGCGAGCAGTACTTC.

This chain links TRBV14 with TRBJ1-1; no definite D call. CDR3 size: 17 residues. Germline CDR1 SGHDN, CDR2 FVKESK. V dropped 1 base and J dropped 3 bases, with 18 bases sitting between them. The CDR3 spells CASSQVFGGRPDTEAFF. DNA for the CDR3: TGTGCCAGCAGCCAAGTTTTCGGCGGACGTCCGGACACTGAAGCTTTCTTT.

This clonotype is deemed medium-sized. The chain links TRBV29-1 to TRBJ2-1; no definite D call. The CDR3 consists of 13 residues. The germline V and J ends were trimmed by 7 bases and 0 bases, with 10 bases remaining between them. Germline CDR1 and CDR2: SQVTM and ANQGSEA. CDR3 loop: CSGRSASYNEQFF. The CDR3 coding sequence is TGCAGCGGAAGGTCAGCCTCCTACAATGAGCAGTTCTTC.

At least ten counts were recorded for this clonotype. The chain has TRBV5-5 and TRBJ2-2, with D uncertain. The CDR3 is 12 residues long. The germline CDR1 and CDR2 sequences are SGHKS and YYEKEE (reference sequence). Trimming took off 4 bases at V and 6 bases at J, with 7 bases between the two ends. The CDR3 spells CASSPIPGELFF. As DNA, the CDR3 is TGTGCCAGCAGCCCCATACCCGGGGAGCTGTTTTTT.

This clonotype was seen a single time. The rearrangement joins TRBV9 to TRBJ2-7; 10 bases match TRBD2. The germline gives CDR1 SGDLS, CDR2 YYNGEE. The CDR3 is made up of 14 amino acids. J lost 5 bases, V lost 4 bases, and 6 bases had no gene match. The CDR3 protein is CASSPGLASNEQYF. In nucleotides, the CDR3 is TGTGCCAGCAGCCCGGGACTAGCGTCCAACGAGCAGTACTTC.